Listed below are T cell receptor beta chains from one sample, sequenced in a study of blood T cell repertoires in COVID-19. Profiled with immunoSEQ multiplex PCR; TCRdb holds only in-frame clones, not every one. There are around 200,000 clones in the sample; approximately 91% occur only once, and more than 0.75% lies in the top ten. Sequencing was performed on PBMCs or T cells enriched from blood (not recorded which). These TCRs come from a woman under 30 who had recovered from COVID-19. CDR3s include the opening cysteine and the closing phenylalanine or tryptophan. The order of the fields is J gene, V gene, CDR3 protein.

>TRBJ1-1|TRBV27
CASSFSGLNTEAFF
>TRBJ2-7|TRBV27
CASSLRFTPLTTGLPVHYEQYF
>TRBJ2-5|TRBV5-1
CASSLGSAGEGETQYF
>TRBJ1-1|TRBV28
CASSPRQGRLNTEAFF
>TRBJ1-6|TRBV19
CASSPTTGQRSPLHF
>TRBJ1-1|TRBV5-4
CASSDGVRRAEAFF
>TRBJ2-7|TRBV29-1
CSVSLGTSGSYEQYF
>TRBJ2-7|TRBV30
CAWNRGPYEQYF
>TRBJ1-1|TRBV29-1
CSAADGTRWDTEAFF
>TRBJ2-3|TRBV7-3
CASRKTGTGIADTQYF
>TRBJ2-2|TRBV4-1
CASSQVWQAGELFF
>TRBJ2-1|TRBV6-4
CASSDSAGQGYNKQFF
>TRBJ1-6|TRBV4-3
CASSTGTDNSPLHF
>TRBJ2-2|TRBV28
CASSPWTANTGELFF
>TRBJ2-2|TRBV5-4
CASSLEPGELFF
>TRBJ2-1|TRBV18
CASSPLLFGSYNEQFF
>TRBJ2-2|TRBV6-2/TRBV6-3
CASSSLAGGTNGELFF
>TRBJ2-3|TRBV5-1
CASRSGRGTDTQYF
>TRBJ1-1|TRBV28
CASRPFPGQGGTEAFF
>TRBJ2-5|TRBV4-1
CASSQVPSGSTQETQYF
>TRBJ2-4|TRBV4-3
CASSQGQGSLTQYF
>TRBJ1-5|TRBV7-2
CASSLDGVSNQPQHF
>TRBJ2-6|TRBV6-1
CASSEEGAGANVLTF
>TRBJ2-3|TRBV13
CASSLVVGSVGGYSTDTQYF
>TRBJ1-1|TRBV14
CASSQIGLGSGTEAFF
>TRBJ1-1|TRBV5-1
CASSRISTGGEGNTEAFF
>TRBJ2-3|TRBV27
CASSIRGPADTQYF
>TRBJ2-1|TRBV7-9
CASSPPAGQFF
>TRBJ1-5|TRBV28
CASSLMYSNQPQHF
>TRBJ2-1|TRBV7-3
CASSLGLAGGGGYNEQFF
>TRBJ2-7|TRBV6-2/TRBV6-3
CASSPGTQGLIYEQYF
>TRBJ1-4|TRBV7-9
CASSPVPRNEKLFF
>TRBJ1-2|TRBV30
CAWRHQSGYTF
>TRBJ2-7|TRBV7-9
CASSPNPGTGYYEQYF
>TRBJ1-1|TRBV2
CASSLQGRTSEAFF
>TRBJ1-2|TRBV28
CASSLRGVDGYTF
>TRBJ2-5|TRBV7-2
CASRASGGNQETQYF
>TRBJ2-7|TRBV5-1
CASSTGQRTEQYF
>TRBJ2-1|TRBV5-1
CASSLGPAGANDEQFF
>TRBJ2-7|TRBV28
CATTRVYEQYF
>TRBJ2-2|TRBV19
CASSIEATAGTIPGELFF
>TRBJ1-1|TRBV2
CASSVGGDTEAFF
>TRBJ2-1|TRBV9
CASSTREDRGSGRNEQFF
>TRBJ1-1|TRBV18
CASSPDYSNTEAFF
>TRBJ2-5|TRBV9
CASSVGASGSRKTQYF
>TRBJ2-1|TRBV5-4
CASSLALFRGDEQFF
>TRBJ1-6|TRBV2
CASRADRGSSPLHF
>TRBJ2-1|TRBV30
CAWTIPGGFALYEQFF
>TRBJ2-3|TRBV19
CASTTGTLTDTQYF
>TRBJ2-2|TRBV14
CASSQGQGPTGELFF
>TRBJ2-1|TRBV3-1/TRBV3-2
CASSRLAGHSYNEQFF
>TRBJ2-7|TRBV28
CASSLDRAYEQYF
>TRBJ2-1|TRBV20-1
CSASPDYHEQFF
>TRBJ2-1|TRBV5-8
CASSPAEDSYNEQFF
>TRBJ2-3|TRBV28
CASNPVGSFTDTQYF
>TRBJ2-6|TRBV2
CASSSGTAGANVLTF